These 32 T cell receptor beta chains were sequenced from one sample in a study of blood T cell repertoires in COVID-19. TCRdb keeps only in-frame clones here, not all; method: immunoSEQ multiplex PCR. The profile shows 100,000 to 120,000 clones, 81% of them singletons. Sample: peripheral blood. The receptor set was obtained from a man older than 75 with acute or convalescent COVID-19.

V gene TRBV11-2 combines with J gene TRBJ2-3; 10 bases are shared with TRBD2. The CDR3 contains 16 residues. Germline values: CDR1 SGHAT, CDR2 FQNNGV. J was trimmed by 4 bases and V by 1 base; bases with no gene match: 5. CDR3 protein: CASSLASGSRADTQYF. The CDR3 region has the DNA TGTGCCAGCAGCTTAGCTAGCGGGAGTAGGGCAGATACGCAGTATTTT.

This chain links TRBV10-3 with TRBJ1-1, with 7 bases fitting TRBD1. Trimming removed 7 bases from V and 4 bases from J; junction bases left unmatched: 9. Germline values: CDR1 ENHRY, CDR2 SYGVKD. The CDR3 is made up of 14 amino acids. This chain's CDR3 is CAITATGRTTEAFF. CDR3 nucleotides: TGTGCCATCACCGCGACAGGGAGGACCACTGAAGCTTTCTTT.

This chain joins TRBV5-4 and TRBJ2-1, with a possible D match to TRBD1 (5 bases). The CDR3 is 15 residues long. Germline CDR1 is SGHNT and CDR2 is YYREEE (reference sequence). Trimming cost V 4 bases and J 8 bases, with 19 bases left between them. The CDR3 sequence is CASSLGTGPQYEQFF. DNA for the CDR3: TGTGCCAGCAGCCTGGGAACAGGCCCTCAATATGAGCAGTTCTTC.

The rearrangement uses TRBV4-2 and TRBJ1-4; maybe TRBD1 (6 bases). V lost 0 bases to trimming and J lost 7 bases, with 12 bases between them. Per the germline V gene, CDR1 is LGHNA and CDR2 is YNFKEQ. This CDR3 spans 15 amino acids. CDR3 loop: CASSQEGSGVEKLFF. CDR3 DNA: TGTGCCAGCAGCCAAGAGGGGTCAGGGGTTGAAAAACTGTTTTTT.

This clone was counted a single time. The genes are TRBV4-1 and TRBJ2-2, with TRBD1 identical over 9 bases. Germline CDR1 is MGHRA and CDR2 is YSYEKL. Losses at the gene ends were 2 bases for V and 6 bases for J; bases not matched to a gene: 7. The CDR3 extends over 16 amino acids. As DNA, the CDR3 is TGCGCCAGCAGCCAATGGGGGACAGGGCGGTCCGGGGAGCTGTTTTTT. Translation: CASSQWGTGRSGELFF.

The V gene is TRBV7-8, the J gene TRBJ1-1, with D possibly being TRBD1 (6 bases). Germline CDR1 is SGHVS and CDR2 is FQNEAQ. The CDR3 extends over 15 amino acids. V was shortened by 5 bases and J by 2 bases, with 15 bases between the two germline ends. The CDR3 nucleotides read TGTGCCAGCAGCCCCAGGGGACCGTTAAACACTGAAGCTTTCTTT. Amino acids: CASSPRGPLNTEAFF.

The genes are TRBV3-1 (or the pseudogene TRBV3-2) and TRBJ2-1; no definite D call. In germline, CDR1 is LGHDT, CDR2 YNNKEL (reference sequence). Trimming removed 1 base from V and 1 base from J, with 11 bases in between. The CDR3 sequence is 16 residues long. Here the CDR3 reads CASSQGLIASYNEQFF. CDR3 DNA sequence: TGTGCCAGCAGCCAAGGACTCATAGCTTCCTACAATGAGCAGTTCTTC.

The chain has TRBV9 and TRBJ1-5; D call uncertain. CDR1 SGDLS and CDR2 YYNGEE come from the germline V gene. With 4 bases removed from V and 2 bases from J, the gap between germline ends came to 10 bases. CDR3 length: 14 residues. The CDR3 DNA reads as TGTGCCAGCAGCCCCGGACTCGGCAATCAGCCCCAGCATTTT. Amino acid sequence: CASSPGLGNQPQHF.

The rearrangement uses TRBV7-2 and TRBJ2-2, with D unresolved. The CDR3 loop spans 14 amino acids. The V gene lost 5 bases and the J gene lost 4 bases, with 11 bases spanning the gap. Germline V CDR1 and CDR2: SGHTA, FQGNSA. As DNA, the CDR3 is TGTGCCAGCAGCCTGATCAGGCCCACCGGGGAGCTGTTTTTT. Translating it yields CASSLIRPTGELFF.

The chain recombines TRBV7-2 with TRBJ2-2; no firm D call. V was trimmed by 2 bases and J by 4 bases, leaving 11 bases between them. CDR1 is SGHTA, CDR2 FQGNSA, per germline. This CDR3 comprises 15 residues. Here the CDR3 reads CASSLKQLSTGELFF. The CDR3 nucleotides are TGTGCCAGCAGCTTAAAACAGCTAAGCACCGGGGAGCTGTTTTTT.

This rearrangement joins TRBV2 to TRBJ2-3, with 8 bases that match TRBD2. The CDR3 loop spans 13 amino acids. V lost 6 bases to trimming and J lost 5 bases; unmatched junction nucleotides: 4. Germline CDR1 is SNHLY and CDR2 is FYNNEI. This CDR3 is CASRDGRGDTQYF. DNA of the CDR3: TGTGCCAGCAGAGACGGGAGGGGAGATACGCAGTATTTT.

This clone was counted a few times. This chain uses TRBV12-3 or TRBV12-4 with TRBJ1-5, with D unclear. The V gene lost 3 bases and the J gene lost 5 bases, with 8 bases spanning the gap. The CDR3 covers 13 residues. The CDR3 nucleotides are TGTGCCAGCAGTTTCCCCGGAGATCAGCCCCAGCATTTT. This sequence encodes CASSFPGDQPQHF.

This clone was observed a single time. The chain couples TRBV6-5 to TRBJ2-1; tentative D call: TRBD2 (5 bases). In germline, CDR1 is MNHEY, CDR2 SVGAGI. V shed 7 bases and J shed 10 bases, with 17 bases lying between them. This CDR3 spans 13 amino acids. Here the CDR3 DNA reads TGTGCCAGCACCGTACCCGGGGTAGGGGAGCAGTTCTTC. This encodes CASTVPGVGEQFF.

The CDR3 bases are TGCAGCGCTAACAGGGGGCAGCGTGGCTACACCTTC. Protein: CSANRGQRGYTF. V gene TRBV29-1 combines with J gene TRBJ1-2; 9 bases map to TRBD1. The germline V gene has CDR1 SQVTM and CDR2 ANQGSEA. The V gene end was trimmed by 7 bases and the J gene end by 7 bases; junction bases not matched to a gene: 7. The CDR3 totals 12 residues.

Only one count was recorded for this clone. CDR3 protein: CASSFGSNQPQHF. The DNA of the CDR3 is TGTGCCAGCAGCTTTGGCAGCAATCAGCCCCAGCATTTT. The rearrangement uses TRBV5-4 and TRBJ1-5; D is undetermined. Germline CDR1 SGHNT, CDR2 YYREEE (reference sequence). Between the trimmed V and J ends, which lost 2 bases and 1 base, there was a span of 4 bases. The CDR3 is 13 residues long.

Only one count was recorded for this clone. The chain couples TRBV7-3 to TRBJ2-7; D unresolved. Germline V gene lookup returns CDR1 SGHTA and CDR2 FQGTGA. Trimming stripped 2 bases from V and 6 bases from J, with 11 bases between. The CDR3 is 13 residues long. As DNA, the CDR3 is TGTGCCAGCAGCTTAGACACGGAACGCGAGCAGTACTTC. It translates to CASSLDTEREQYF.

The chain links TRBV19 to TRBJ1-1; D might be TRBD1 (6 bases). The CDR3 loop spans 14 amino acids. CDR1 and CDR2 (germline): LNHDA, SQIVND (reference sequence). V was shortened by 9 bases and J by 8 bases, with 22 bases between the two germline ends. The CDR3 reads CASLGGGRALEAFF. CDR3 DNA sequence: TGTGCCAGCCTCGGAGGGGGGAGGGCCCTAGAAGCTTTCTTT.

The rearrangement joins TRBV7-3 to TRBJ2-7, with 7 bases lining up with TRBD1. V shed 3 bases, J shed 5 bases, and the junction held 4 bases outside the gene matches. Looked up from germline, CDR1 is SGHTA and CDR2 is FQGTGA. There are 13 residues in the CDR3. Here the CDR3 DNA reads TGTGCCAGCAGCTTTGGGACAGACAACGAGCAGTACTTC. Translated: CASSFGTDNEQYF.

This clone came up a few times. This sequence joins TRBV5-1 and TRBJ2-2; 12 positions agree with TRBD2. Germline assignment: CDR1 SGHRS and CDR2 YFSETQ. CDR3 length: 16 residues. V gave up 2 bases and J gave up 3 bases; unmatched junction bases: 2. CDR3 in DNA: TGCGCCAGCAGCTTCCTAGCGGGAGGGCACACCGGGGAGCTGTTTTTT. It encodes CASSFLAGGHTGELFF.

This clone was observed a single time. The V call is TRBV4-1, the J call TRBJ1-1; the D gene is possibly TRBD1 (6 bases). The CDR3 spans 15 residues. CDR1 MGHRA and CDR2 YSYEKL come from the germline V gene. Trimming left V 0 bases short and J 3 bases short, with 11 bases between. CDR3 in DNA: TGCGCCAGCAGCCAAGACGTACAGGGCTACACTGAAGCTTTCTTT. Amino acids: CASSQDVQGYTEAFF.

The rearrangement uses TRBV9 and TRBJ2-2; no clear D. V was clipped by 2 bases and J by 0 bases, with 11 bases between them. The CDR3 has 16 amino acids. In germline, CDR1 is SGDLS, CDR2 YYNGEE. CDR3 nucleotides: TGTGCCAGCAGCGTTTCTACGCATTCGAACACCGGGGAGCTGTTTTTT. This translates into CASSVSTHSNTGELFF.

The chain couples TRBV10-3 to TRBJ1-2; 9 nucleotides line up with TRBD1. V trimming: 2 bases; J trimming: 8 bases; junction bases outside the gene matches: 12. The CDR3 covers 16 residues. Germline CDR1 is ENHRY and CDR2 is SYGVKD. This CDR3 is CAISEVTGGGPYGYTF. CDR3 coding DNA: TGTGCCATCAGTGAGGTGACAGGGGGAGGCCCCTACGGCTACACCTTC.

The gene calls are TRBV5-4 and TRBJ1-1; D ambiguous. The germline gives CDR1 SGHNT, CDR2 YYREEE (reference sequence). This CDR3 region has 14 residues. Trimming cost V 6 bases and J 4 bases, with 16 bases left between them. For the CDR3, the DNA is TGTGCCAGCACCCCCCGCCGGGGAGGCACTGAAGCTTTCTTT. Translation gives CASTPRRGGTEAFF.

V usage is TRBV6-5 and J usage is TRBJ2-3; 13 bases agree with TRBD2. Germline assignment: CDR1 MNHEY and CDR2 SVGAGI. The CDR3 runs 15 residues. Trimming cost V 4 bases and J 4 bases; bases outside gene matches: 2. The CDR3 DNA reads TGTGCCAGCAGTTGGACTAGCGGGAGCTCAGATACGCAGTATTTT. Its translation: CASSWTSGSSDTQYF.

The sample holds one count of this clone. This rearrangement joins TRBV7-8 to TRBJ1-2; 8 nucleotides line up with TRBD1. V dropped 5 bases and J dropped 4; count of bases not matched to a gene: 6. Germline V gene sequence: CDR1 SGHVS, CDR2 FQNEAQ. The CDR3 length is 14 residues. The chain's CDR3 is CASSRDRWGYGYTF. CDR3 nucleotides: TGTGCCAGCAGCAGGGACAGGTGGGGCTATGGCTACACCTTC.

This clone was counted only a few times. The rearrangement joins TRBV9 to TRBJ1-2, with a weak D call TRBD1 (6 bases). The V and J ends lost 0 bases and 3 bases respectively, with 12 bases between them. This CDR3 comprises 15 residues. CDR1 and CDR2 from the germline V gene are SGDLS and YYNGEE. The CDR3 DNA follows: TGTGCCAGCAGCGTAGCCCCGGGACAATACTATGGCTACACCTTC. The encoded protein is CASSVAPGQYYGYTF.

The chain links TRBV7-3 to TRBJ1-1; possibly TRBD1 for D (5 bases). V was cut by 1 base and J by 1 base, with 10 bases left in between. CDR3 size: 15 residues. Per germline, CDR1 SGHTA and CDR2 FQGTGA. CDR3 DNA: TGTGCCAGCAGCTTAATGGGACTGAAGAACACTGAAGCTTTCTTT. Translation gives CASSLMGLKNTEAFF.

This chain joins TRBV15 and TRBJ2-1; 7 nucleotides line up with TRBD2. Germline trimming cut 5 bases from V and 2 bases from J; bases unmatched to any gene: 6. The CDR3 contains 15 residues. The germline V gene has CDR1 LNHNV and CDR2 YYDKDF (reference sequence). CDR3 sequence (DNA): TGTGCCACCAGCCGCGGCCTAGCGGCCTACAATGAGCAGTTCTTC. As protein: CATSRGLAAYNEQFF.

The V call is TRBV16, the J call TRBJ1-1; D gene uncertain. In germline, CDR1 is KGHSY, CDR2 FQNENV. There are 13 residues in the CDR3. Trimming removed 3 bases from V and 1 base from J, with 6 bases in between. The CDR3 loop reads CASSQGRNTEAFF. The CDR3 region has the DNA TGTGCCAGCAGCCAGGGGAGGAACACTGAAGCTTTCTTT.

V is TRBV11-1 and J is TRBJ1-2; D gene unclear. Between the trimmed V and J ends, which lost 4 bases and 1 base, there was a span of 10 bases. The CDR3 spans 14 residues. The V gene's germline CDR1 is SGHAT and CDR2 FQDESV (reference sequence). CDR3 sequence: CASSSRLLNYGYTF. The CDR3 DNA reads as TGTGCCAGCAGCTCGAGGCTTCTTAACTATGGCTACACCTTC.

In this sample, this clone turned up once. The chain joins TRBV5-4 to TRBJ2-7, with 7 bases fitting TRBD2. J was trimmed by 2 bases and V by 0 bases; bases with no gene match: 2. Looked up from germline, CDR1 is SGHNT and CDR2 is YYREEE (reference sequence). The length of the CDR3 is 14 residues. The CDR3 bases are TGTGCCAGCAGCTTGGCGGGGGGAACCTACGAGCAGTACTTC. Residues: CASSLAGGTYEQYF.

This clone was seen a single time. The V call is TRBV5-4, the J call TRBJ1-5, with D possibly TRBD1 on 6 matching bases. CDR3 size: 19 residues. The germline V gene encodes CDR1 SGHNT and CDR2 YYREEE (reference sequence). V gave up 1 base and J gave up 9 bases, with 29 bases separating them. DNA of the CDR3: TGTGCCAGCAGCTTGCGGAAAGCTACAGGGCCTAGGGGAATGGGGCCCCAGCATTTT. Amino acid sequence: CASSLRKATGPRGMGPQHF. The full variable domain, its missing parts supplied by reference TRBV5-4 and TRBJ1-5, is ETGVTQSPTHLIKTRGQQVTLRCSSQSGHNTVSWYQQALGQGPQFIFQYYREEENGRGNFPPRFSGLQFPNYSSELNVNALELDDSALYLCASSLRKATGPRGMGPQHFGDGTRLSIL.